A single sample gave rise to the 25 T cell receptor beta chains below, sequenced in a study of shared clonotypes between healthy human individuals. Sequencing used immunoSEQ multiplex PCR; TCRdb keeps in-frame clones, though not all of them. The sample lists around 2.1 million clones; 95% were seen once. Source material: naive CD4+ T cells sorted from blood. Subset described: CD45RA+ positively selected. All receptors come from a man between 18 and 29 years old in good health.

The chain couples TRBV28 to TRBJ1-5; TRBD1 is a possible D gene (5 bases). In germline, CDR1 is MDHEN, CDR2 SYDVKM. With 2 bases removed from V and 5 bases from J, the gap between germline ends came to 19 bases. There are 17 residues in the CDR3. The CDR3 reads CASSLMQGTSLYQPQHF. The CDR3 region has the DNA TGTGCCAGCAGTTTAATGCAGGGCACAAGTCTGTATCAGCCCCAGCATTTT.

The J gene is TRBJ2-1, the V gene TRBV6-6; 9 bases are a match to TRBD2. V lost 8 bases and J lost 12; bases outside the gene matches: 11. Germline V gene lookup returns CDR1 MNHNY and CDR2 SVGAGI (reference sequence). This CDR3 comprises 13 residues. Here the CDR3 DNA reads TGTGCCAGCCTTAGGGGAGCGGGAGGTGGGCAGTTCTTC. This sequence encodes CASLRGAGGGQFF.

The table lists this clone with a count of one. The rearrangement uses TRBV5-1 and TRBJ1-1; 8 bases agree with TRBD1. Germline CDR1 SGHRS, CDR2 YFSETQ. There are 13 residues in the CDR3. After removal of 3 bases from V and 11 bases from J, the junction contained 9 bases not matched to a gene. CDR3 sequence reads: CASSWEDRATAFF. The CDR3 nucleotides read TGCGCCAGCAGCTGGGAGGACAGGGCAACGGCTTTCTTT.

This CDR3 is CASRQTSGSWETQYF. The CDR3 nucleotides read TGTGCCAGCAGACAAACTAGCGGGAGCTGGGAGACCCAGTACTTC. The chain couples TRBV7-2 to TRBJ2-5; 11 nucleotides agree with TRBD2. Germline V gene sequence: CDR1 SGHTA, CDR2 FQGNSA. The V segment lost 6 bases and the J segment 5 bases; nucleotides outside the gene matches: 8. There are 15 residues in the CDR3.

The chain recombines TRBV2 with TRBJ2-7; D is ambiguous. Germline loops: CDR1 SNHLY, CDR2 FYNNEI. Trimming removed 5 bases at V and 2 bases at J, with 13 bases between. The CDR3 has 14 amino acids. The CDR3: CASSPGLKTYEQYF. In DNA, the CDR3 is TGTGCCAGCAGTCCAGGCCTCAAGACCTACGAGCAGTACTTC. The variable domain in full, completed from reference TRBV2 and TRBJ2-7, reads EPEVTQTPSHQVTQMGQEVILRCVPISNHLYFYWYRQILGQKVEFLVSFYNNEISEKSEIFDDQFSVERPDGSNFTLKIRSTKLEDSAMYFCASSPGLKTYEQYFGPGTRLTVT.

A word on this clone: The junction and the germline gene differ at one end; a read error may be behind it. CDR3 nucleotide sequence: TGTGCTAGCAGCCCAATGGGAGCGGGGGCGATCAATGAGCAGTTCTTC. Encoded protein: CASSPMGAGAINEQFF. V and J are TRBV7-7 and TRBJ2-1; 8 positions match TRBD2. The CDR3 is 16 residues long. Per the germline V gene, CDR1 is SSHAT and CDR2 is FNYEAQ (reference sequence). Combining the CDR3 with reference TRBV7-7 and TRBJ2-1 gives the whole variable domain GAGVSQSPRYKVTKRGQDVTLRCDPISSHATLYWYQQALGQGPEFLTYFNYEAQPDKSGLPSDRFSAERPEGSISTLTIQRTEQRDSAMYRCASSPMGAGAINEQFFGPGTRLTVL.

The chain is built from TRBV2 and TRBJ1-6; the D is unclear. Per the germline V gene, CDR1 is SNHLY and CDR2 is FYNNEI. The CDR3 has 15 residues. V was cut by 4 bases and J by 2 bases, with 9 bases left in between. Here the CDR3 DNA reads TGTGCCAGCAGTGGGGCAGGCACCTATAATTCACCCCTCCACTTT. As protein: CASSGAGTYNSPLHF.

The chain couples TRBV4-1 to TRBJ2-3; D remains unclear. The ends were cut back, 0 bases at V and 4 bases at J, with 11 bases in the middle. In germline, CDR1 is MGHRA, CDR2 YSYEKL. This CDR3 has 15 amino acids. CDR3 amino acids: CASSQDWPLADTQYF. The CDR3 DNA is TGCGCCAGCAGCCAAGATTGGCCCCTGGCAGATACGCAGTATTTT.

The chain uses TRBV20-1 and TRBJ2-5; possibly TRBD2 for D (6 bases). Deletions cut 0 bases from V and 14 bases from J, with 13 bases between. The CDR3 is 11 residues long. Germline lookup yields CDR1 DFQATT and CDR2 SNEGSKA (reference sequence). In DNA, the CDR3 is TGCAGTGCTAGAGATAAGGGACTGCCATACTTC. Residues: CSARDKGLPYF.

V is TRBV15 and J is TRBJ1-3; D call uncertain. This CDR3 has 11 residues. Germline V CDR1 and CDR2: LNHNV, YYDKDF (reference sequence). Trimming shortened V by 1 base and J by 9 bases, and 4 bases separated the two germline ends. This chain's CDR3 is CATSRGSTIYF. CDR3 nucleotide sequence: TGTGCCACCAGCAGAGGGAGCACCATATATTTT.

This rearrangement joins TRBV10-3 to TRBJ1-2; a weak D match, TRBD1 (5 bases). V gave up 2 bases and J gave up 7 bases, with 8 bases separating them. Looked up from germline, CDR1 is ENHRY and CDR2 is SYGVKD. The CDR3 covers 12 residues. CDR3 nucleotides: TGTGCCATCAGTGAGCTCGGGGGTGGCTACACCTTC. Its translation is CAISELGGGYTF.

Here the CDR3 reads CASRRDQVNEQFF. The DNA for the CDR3 is TGTGCCAGCAGACGCGACCAGGTCAATGAGCAGTTCTTC. The genes are TRBV7-3 and TRBJ2-1; no firm D call. This CDR3 has 13 amino acids. V lost 6 bases and J lost 6, with 12 bases in between. Germline V gene lookup returns CDR1 SGHTA and CDR2 FQGTGA.

This rearrangement joins TRBV5-1 to TRBJ2-7; 7 bases map to TRBD1. This CDR3 comprises 14 residues. Germline CDR1 SGHRS, CDR2 YFSETQ. Unmatched junction bases numbered 8, after V lost 4 bases and J lost 4 bases. The CDR3 nucleotides are TGCGCCAGCAGCCCCAGGGACAGATTATACGAGCAGTACTTC. Encoded protein: CASSPRDRLYEQYF.

This clone came up a few times. The gene calls are TRBV5-1 and TRBJ1-2; D is uncertain. Trimming pared 3 bases from V and 6 bases from J, leaving 9 bases between. CDR3 size: 12 residues. Germline assignment: CDR1 SGHRS and CDR2 YFSETQ. DNA of the CDR3: TGCGCCAGCAGCTACCGCGGGGATGGCTACACCTTC. This encodes CASSYRGDGYTF.

This clone was recorded only once. CDR3 bases: TGTGCCAGCAGGTATGGGACAGGGAACACTGAAGCTTTCTTT. Translating it yields CASRYGTGNTEAFF. The V call is TRBV27, the J call TRBJ1-1; 8 bases are a match to TRBD1. The germline CDR1 and CDR2 sequences are MNHEY and SMNVEV (reference sequence). The CDR3 spans 14 residues. After removal of 6 bases from V and 1 base from J, the junction contained 4 bases not matched to a gene.

The sample holds one count of this clone. In the same sample, other DNA sequences code for this CDR3. The chain combines TRBV30 with TRBJ1-5; a possible D gene is TRBD1 (5 bases). V was shortened by 0 bases and J by 4 bases, with 10 bases between the two germline ends. The CDR3 covers 14 residues. Germline-derived CDR1 and CDR2 are GTSNPN and SVGIG (reference sequence). The CDR3 spells CAWSVGTGNQPQHF. In nucleotides, the CDR3 is TGTGCCTGGAGTGTCGGGACGGGTAATCAGCCCCAGCATTTT. Using reference TRBV30 and TRBJ1-5 for the parts outside the CDR3, the full variable domain is SQTIHQWPATLVQPVGSPLSLECTVEGTSNPNLYWYRQAAGRGLQLLFYSVGIGQISSEVPQNLSASRPQDRQFILSSKKLLLSDSGFYLCAWSVGTGNQPQHFGDGTRLSIL.

The chain uses TRBV2 and TRBJ1-2; D is unresolved. This CDR3 has 14 residues. V lost 6 bases, J lost 5 bases, and 16 bases lay in between. Germline-derived CDR1 and CDR2 are SNHLY and FYNNEI. The CDR3 DNA sequence: TGTGCCAGCAGGGGATTAGGGCAGAGTTATGGCTACACCTTC. Protein product: CASRGLGQSYGYTF.

This chain connects TRBV5-1 to TRBJ2-2; tentative D call: TRBD1 (6 bases). CDR1 is SGHRS and CDR2 is YFSETQ in the germline V gene. The CDR3 sequence is 21 residues long. Trimming pared 4 bases from V and 3 bases from J, leaving 31 bases between. The CDR3 loop is CASSAHPNRDSLVMDTGELFF. CDR3 bases: TGCGCCAGCAGCGCACACCCGAACAGGGATAGCTTGGTAATGGACACCGGGGAGCTGTTTTTT. The full variable domain, its missing parts supplied by reference TRBV5-1 and TRBJ2-2, is KAGVTQTPRYLIKTRGQQVTLSCSPISGHRSVSWYQQTPGQGLQFLFEYFSETQRNKGNFPGRFSGRQFSNSRSEMNVSTLELGDSALYLCASSAHPNRDSLVMDTGELFFGEGSRLTVL.

The chain has TRBV5-4 and TRBJ1-2; D is unresolved. The germline gives CDR1 SGHNT, CDR2 YYREEE (reference sequence). V lost 0 bases and J 0 bases, leaving 9 bases between the germline ends. CDR3 length: 15 residues. CDR3 amino acids: CASSLGVPTNYGYTF. DNA of the CDR3: TGTGCCAGCAGCTTGGGGGTACCGACTAACTATGGCTACACCTTC.

The gene calls are TRBV19 and TRBJ1-1; unclear D gene. From germline, CDR1 is LNHDA and CDR2 SQIVND (reference sequence). V lost 5 bases and J 1 base, leaving 5 bases between the germline ends. The CDR3 covers 12 residues. The CDR3 DNA sequence: TGTGCCAGTAGTCTCCCGAACACTGAAGCTTTCTTT. Amino acids: CASSLPNTEAFF.

The gene calls are TRBV4-1 and TRBJ1-2; 7 positions match TRBD1. J gave up 4 bases and V 0 bases, and 5 bases lay outside the gene matches. The length of the CDR3 is 15 residues. Germline V gene sequence: CDR1 MGHRA, CDR2 YSYEKL. In nucleotides, the CDR3 is TGCGCCAGCAGCCAAGAACAGGGGCGGATCTATGGCTACACCTTC. Its protein product is CASSQEQGRIYGYTF.

The chain has TRBV28 and TRBJ1-2; 7 nucleotides align to TRBD1. The CDR3 covers 17 residues. Germline CDR1 reads MDHEN; CDR2 reads SYDVKM. The V gene end was trimmed by 5 bases and the J gene end by 11 bases; junction bases not matched to a gene: 23. DNA of the CDR3: TGTGCCAGCAGTAAAGACATGATCCCCGGGACAGTTCTAACTTACACCTTC. It specifies CASSKDMIPGTVLTYTF.

V and J are TRBV6-1 and TRBJ1-5; no clear D gene. The CDR3 covers 15 residues. Germline V gene data show CDR1 as MNHNS and CDR2 as SASEGT. Trimming removed 3 bases from V and 0 bases from J, with 9 bases in between. Here the CDR3 DNA reads TGTGCCAGCAGTGACGGGTACTCTAGCAATCAGCCCCAGCATTTT. It encodes CASSDGYSSNQPQHF.

The J gene is TRBJ2-1, the V gene TRBV10-3; D may be TRBD2 (7 bases). Looked up from germline, CDR1 is ENHRY and CDR2 is SYGVKD. V was pared by 0 bases and J by 14 bases, with 11 bases between. The CDR3 extends over 12 amino acids. The CDR3 DNA is TGTGCCATCAGTGAGTCAGAGGGGGGGAAGTTCTTC. This encodes CAISESEGGKFF.

The chain employs TRBV6-5 and TRBJ1-5; TRBD1 might be the D (5 bases). Trimming took off 5 bases at V and 3 bases at J, with 8 bases between the two ends. Germline CDR1 reads MNHEY; CDR2 reads SVGAGI. The CDR3 has 13 residues. The CDR3: CASSVQVNQPQHF. The CDR3 region has the DNA TGTGCCAGCAGTGTACAGGTCAATCAGCCCCAGCATTTT.